This T cell receptor beta chain came from a study of T cell responses to AZD1222 COVID-19 vaccine. The data were produced by immunoSEQ multiplex PCR, yet TCRdb's version contains in-frame clones alone and is incomplete. The table includes about 130,000 clones, more than 70% detected once. This CDR3 comprises 14 residues. From germline, CDR1 is SGHTA and CDR2 FQGTGA. Trimming cost V 2 bases and J 4 bases; bases outside gene matches: 2. The source material was peripheral blood, sampled on day 0 of AZD1222 vaccination. The rearrangement links TRBV7-3 to TRBJ2-3; 8 nucleotides align to TRBD2. The sequence was obtained from an adult in good health. This CDR3 reads CASSLVGGADTQYF. DNA for the CDR3: TGTGCCAGCAGCTTAGTCGGGGGGGCAGATACGCAGTATTTT.